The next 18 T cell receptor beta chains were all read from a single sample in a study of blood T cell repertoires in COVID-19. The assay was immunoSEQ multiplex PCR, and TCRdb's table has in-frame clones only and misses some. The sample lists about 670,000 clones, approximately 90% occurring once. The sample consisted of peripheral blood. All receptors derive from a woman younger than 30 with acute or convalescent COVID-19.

The CDR3 region has the DNA TGTGCCAGCAGCCGCGGGACAGGAGAACAGAAAGCTTTCTTT. This gives the protein CASSRGTGEQKAFF. The genes are TRBV25-1 and TRBJ1-1; 8 bases fit TRBD1. V shed 6 bases and J 9 bases; nucleotides not matched to a gene: 12. Germline-derived CDR1 and CDR2 are MGHDK and SYGVNS. The CDR3 length is 14 residues.

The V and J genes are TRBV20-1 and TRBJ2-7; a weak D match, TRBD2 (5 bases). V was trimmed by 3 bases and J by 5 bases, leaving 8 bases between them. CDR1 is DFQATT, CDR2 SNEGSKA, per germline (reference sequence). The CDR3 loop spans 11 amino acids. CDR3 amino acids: CSARAGNEQYF. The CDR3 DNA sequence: TGCAGTGCTAGGGCCGGGAACGAGCAGTACTTC.

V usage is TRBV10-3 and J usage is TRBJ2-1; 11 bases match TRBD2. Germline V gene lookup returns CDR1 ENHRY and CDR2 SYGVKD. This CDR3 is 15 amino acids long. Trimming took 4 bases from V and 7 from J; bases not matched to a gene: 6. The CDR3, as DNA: TGTGCCATCAGTGGGAATAGCGGGGGGGGTAATGAGCAGTTCTTC. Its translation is CAISGNSGGGNEQFF.

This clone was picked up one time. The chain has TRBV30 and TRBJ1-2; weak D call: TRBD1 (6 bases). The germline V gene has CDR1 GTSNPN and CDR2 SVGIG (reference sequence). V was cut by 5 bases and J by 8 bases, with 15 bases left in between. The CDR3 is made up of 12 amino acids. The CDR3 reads CAWGGDIGGYTF. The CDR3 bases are TGTGCCTGGGGGGGGGACATCGGCGGCTACACCTTC.

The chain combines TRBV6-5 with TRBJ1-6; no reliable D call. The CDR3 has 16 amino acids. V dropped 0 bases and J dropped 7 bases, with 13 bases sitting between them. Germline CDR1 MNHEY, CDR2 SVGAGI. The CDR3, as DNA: TGTGCCAGCAGTTACTCCGGGGTCGGGGAAAATTCACCCCTCCACTTT. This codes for CASSYSGVGENSPLHF.

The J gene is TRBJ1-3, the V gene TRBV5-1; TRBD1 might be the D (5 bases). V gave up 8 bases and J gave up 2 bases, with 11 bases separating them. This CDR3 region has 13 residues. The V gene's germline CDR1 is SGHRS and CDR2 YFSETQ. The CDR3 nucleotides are TGCGCCAGTTCCAGGGATCCTGGAAACACCATATATTTT. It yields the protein CASSRDPGNTIYF.

The CDR3 loop is CASSLPGDHEQYF. In DNA form, the CDR3 reads TGCGCCAGCAGCTTGCCCGGGGATCACGAGCAGTACTTC. V is TRBV5-1 and J is TRBJ2-7; D may be TRBD2 (5 bases). Trimming took 1 base from V and 5 from J, leaving 10 bases between them. This CDR3 region has 13 residues. CDR1 SGHRS and CDR2 YFSETQ come from the germline V gene.

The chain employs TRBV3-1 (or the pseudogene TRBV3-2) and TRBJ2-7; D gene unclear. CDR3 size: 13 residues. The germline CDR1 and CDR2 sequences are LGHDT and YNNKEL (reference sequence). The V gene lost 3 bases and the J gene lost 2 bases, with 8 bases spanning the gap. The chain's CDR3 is CASSHTETYEQYF. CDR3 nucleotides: TGTGCCAGCAGCCACACAGAAACCTACGAGCAGTACTTC.

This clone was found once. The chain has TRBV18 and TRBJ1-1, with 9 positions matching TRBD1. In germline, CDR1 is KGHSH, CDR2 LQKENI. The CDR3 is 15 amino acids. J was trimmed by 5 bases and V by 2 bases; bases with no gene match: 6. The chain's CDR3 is CASSPAGQGGTEAFF. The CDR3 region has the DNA TGTGCCAGCTCACCAGCGGGACAGGGAGGTACTGAAGCTTTCTTT.

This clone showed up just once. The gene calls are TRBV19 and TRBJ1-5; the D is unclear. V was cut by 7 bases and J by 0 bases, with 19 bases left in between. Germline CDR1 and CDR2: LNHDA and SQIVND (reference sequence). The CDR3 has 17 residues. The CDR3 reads CASTPNGRTYSNQPQHF. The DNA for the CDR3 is TGTGCCAGTACCCCCAACGGGAGGACTTATAGCAATCAGCCCCAGCATTTT.

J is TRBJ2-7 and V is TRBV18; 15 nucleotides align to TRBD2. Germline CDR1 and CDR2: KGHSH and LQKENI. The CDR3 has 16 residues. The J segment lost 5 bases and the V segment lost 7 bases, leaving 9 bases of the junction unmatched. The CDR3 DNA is TGTGCCAGCTATCGGACTAGCGGGGGGGGTTCCCACGAGCAGTACTTC. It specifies CASYRTSGGGSHEQYF. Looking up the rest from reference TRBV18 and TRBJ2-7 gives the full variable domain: NAGVMQNPRHLVRRRGQEARLRCSPMKGHSHVYWYRQLPEEGLKFMVYLQKENIIDESGMPKERFSAEFPKEGPSILRIQQVVRGDSAAYFCASYRTSGGGSHEQYFGPGTRLTVT.

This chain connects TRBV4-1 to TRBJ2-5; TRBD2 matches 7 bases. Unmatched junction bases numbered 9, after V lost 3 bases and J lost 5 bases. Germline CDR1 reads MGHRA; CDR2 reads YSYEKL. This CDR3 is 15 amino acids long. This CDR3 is CASSHRDLGGETQYF. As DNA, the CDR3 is TGCGCCAGCAGCCACCGGGACCTGGGGGGGGAGACCCAGTACTTC.

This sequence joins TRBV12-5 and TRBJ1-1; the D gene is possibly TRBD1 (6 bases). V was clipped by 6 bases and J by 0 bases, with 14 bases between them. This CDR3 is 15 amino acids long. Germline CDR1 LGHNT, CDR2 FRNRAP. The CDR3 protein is CASGPQTGMNTEAFF. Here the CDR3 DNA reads TGTGCTAGTGGCCCTCAGACAGGCATGAACACTGAAGCTTTCTTT.

The CDR3 protein is CASSSKGGSTYEQYF. CDR3 in DNA: TGTGCCAGCAGCTCCAAGGGGGGGTCGACCTACGAGCAGTACTTC. This rearrangement joins TRBV7-2 to TRBJ2-7, with D tentatively TRBD2 (7 bases). The length of the CDR3 is 15 residues. V was cut by 4 bases and J by 2 bases, with 15 bases left in between. Germline CDR1 and CDR2: SGHTA and FQGNSA.

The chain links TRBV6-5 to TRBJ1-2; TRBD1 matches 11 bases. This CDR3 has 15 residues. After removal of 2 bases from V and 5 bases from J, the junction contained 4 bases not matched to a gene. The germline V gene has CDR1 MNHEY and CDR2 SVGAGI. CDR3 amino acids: CASSYPGQGGYGYTF. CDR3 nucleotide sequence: TGTGCCAGCAGTTACCCGGGACAGGGGGGTTATGGCTACACCTTC.

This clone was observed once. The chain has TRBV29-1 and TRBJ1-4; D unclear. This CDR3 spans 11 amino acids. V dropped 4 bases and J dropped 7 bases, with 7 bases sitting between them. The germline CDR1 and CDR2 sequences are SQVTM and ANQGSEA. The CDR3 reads CSVAFREKLFF. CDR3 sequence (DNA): TGCAGCGTTGCGTTTCGTGAAAAACTGTTTTTT.

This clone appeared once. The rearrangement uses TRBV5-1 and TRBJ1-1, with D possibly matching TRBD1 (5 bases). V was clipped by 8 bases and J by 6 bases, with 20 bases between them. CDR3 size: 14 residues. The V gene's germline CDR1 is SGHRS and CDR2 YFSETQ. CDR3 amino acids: CASTLDSPGAEAFF. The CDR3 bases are TGCGCCAGTACCCTCGACAGCCCCGGCGCTGAAGCTTTCTTT.

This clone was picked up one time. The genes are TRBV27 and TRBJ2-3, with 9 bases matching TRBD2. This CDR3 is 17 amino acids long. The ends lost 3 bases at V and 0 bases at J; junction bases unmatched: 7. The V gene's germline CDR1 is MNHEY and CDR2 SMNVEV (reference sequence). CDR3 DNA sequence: TGTGCCAGCAGTTTCTGGAGCGGGGGGCGTAGCACAGATACGCAGTATTTT. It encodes CASSFWSGGRSTDTQYF.